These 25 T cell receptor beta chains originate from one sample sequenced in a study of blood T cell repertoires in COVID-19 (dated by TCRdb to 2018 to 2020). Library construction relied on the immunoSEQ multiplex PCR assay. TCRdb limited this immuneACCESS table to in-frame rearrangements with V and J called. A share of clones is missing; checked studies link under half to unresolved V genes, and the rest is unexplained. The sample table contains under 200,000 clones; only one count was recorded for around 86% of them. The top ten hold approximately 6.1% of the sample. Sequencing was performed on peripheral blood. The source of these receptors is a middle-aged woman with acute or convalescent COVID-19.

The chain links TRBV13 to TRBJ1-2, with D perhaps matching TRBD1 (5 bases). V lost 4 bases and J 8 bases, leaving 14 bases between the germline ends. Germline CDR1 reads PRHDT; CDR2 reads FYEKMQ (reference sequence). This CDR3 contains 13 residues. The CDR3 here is CASSSQGLEGYTF. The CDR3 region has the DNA TGTGCCAGCAGCTCCCAGGGATTGGAGGGCTACACCTTC.

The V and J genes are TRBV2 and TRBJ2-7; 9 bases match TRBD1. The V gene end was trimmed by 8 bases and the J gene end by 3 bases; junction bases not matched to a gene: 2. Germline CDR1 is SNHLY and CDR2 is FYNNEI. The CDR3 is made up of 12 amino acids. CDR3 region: CASRDRVYEQYF. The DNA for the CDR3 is TGTGCCAGCCGGGACAGGGTCTACGAGCAGTACTTC.

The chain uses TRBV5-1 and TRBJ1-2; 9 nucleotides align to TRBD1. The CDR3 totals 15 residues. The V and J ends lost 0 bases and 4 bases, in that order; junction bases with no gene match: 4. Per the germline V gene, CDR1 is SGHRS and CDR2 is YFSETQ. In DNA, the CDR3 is TGCGCCAGCAGCTTGGGGACAGGGGAGGTCTATGGCTACACCTTC. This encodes CASSLGTGEVYGYTF.

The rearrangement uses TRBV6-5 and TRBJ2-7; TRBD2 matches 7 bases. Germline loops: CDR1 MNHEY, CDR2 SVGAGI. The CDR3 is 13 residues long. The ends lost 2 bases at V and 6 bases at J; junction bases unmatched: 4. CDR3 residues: CASSYARTSEQYF. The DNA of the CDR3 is TGTGCCAGCAGTTACGCTAGGACTAGCGAGCAGTACTTC.

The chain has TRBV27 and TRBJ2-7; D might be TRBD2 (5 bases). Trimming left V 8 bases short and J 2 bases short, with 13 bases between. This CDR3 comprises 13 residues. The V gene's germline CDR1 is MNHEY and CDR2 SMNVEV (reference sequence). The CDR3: CASQTGNTYEQYF. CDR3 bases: TGTGCCAGCCAGACGGGGAACACCTACGAGCAGTACTTC.

The CDR3 region is CASSLRTSGSEQYF. CDR3 sequence (DNA): TGTGCCAGCAGTTTACGGACTAGCGGGAGCGAGCAGTACTTC. The J gene is TRBJ2-7, the V gene TRBV6-5, with 13 nucleotides matching TRBD2. The CDR3 length is 14 residues. Germline V CDR1 and CDR2: MNHEY, SVGAGI. Trimming removed 4 bases from V and 6 bases from J; junction bases left unmatched: 3.

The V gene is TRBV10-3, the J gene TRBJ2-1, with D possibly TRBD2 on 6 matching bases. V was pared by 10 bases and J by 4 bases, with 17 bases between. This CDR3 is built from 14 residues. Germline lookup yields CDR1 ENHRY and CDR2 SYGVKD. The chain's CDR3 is CATKEGTVYNEQFF. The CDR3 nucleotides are TGTGCCACCAAAGAAGGGACTGTATACAATGAGCAGTTCTTC.

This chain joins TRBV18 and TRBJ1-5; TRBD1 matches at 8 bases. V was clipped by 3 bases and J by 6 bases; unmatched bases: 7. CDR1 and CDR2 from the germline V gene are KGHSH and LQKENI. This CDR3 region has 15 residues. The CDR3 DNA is TGTGCCAGCTCACCCGAGGACAGGGTGACTCAGCCCCAGCATTTT. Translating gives CASSPEDRVTQPQHF.

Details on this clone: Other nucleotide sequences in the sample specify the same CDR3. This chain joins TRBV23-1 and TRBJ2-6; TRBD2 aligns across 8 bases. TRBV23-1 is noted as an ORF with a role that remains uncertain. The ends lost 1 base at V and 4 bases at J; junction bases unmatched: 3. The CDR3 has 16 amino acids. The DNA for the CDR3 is TGCGCCAGCAGTCAATTCGGGGGGGCGGGGGCCAACGTCCTGACTTTC. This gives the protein CASSQFGGAGANVLTF.

CDR3 loop: CASSARSSINEQFF. In DNA form, the CDR3 reads TGTGCCAGCAGCGCCCGATCTAGTATCAATGAGCAGTTCTTC. The chain has TRBV5-6 and TRBJ2-1; D unresolved. The CDR3 runs 14 residues. The germline V and J ends were trimmed by 4 bases and 6 bases, with 14 bases remaining between them. Germline CDR1 is SGHDT and CDR2 is YYEEEE.

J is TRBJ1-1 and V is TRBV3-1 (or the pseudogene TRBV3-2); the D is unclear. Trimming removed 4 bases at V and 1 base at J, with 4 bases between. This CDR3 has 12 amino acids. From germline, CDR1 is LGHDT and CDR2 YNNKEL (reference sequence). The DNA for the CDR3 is TGTGCCAGCAGCCGACAGAACACTGAAGCTTTCTTT. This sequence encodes CASSRQNTEAFF.

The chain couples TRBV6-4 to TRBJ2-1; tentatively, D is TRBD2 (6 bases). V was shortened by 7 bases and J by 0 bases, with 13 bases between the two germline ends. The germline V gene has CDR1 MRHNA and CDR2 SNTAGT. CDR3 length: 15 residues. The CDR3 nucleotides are TGTGCCAGCACCCAGGACGGGAGCTCCTACAATGAGCAGTTCTTC. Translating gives CASTQDGSSYNEQFF.

CDR3 sequence: CASSLHNEQFF. CDR3 nucleotides: TGTGCCAGCAGCCTCCACAATGAGCAGTTCTTC. The chain links TRBV7-9 to TRBJ2-1; D is unclear. The CDR3 runs 11 residues. The ends were cut back, 5 bases at V and 5 bases at J, with 4 bases in the middle. Germline V gene sequence: CDR1 SEHNR, CDR2 FQNEAQ (reference sequence).

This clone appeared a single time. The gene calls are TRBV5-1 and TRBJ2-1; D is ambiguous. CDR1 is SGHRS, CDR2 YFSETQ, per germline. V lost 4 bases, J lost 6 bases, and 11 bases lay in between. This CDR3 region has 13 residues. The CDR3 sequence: CASSLYPGNEQFF. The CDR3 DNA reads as TGCGCCAGCAGCCTTTATCCCGGCAATGAGCAGTTCTTC.

The CDR3 reads CASSLYAPADNSPLHF. CDR3 bases: TGTGCCAGCAGTTTATACGCCCCAGCGGATAATTCACCCCTCCACTTT. The chain couples TRBV27 to TRBJ1-6, with D unclear. V lost 1 base to trimming and J lost 5 bases, with 12 bases between them. Germline V CDR1 and CDR2: MNHEY, SMNVEV (reference sequence). The CDR3 is 16 residues long.

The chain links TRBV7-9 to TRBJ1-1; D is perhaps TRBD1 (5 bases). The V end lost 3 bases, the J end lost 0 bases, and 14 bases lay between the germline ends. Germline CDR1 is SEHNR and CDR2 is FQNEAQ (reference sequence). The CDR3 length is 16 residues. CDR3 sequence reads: CASSFPTDKMNTEAFF. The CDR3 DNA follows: TGTGCCAGCAGCTTCCCGACAGATAAAATGAACACTGAAGCTTTCTTT.

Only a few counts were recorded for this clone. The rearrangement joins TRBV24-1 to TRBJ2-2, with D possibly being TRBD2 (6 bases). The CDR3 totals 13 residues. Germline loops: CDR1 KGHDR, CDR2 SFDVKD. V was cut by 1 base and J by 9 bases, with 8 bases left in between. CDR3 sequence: CATSDLAGRELFF. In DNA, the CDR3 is TGTGCCACCAGTGATTTAGCGGGCCGGGAGCTGTTTTTT.

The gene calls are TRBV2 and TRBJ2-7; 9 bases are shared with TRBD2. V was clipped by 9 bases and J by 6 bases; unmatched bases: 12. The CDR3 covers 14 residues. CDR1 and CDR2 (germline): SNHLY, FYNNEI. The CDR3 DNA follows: TGTGCCAGTAGTAGGGGACTAGCATCTCTCGAGCAGTACTTC. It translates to CASSRGLASLEQYF.

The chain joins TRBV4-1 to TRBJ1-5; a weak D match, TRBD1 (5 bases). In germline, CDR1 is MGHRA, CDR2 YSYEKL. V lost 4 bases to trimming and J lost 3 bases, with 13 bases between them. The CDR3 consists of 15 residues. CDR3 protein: CASSPSDRDNQPQHF. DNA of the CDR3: TGCGCCAGCAGCCCCTCTGACAGAGACAATCAGCCCCAGCATTTT.

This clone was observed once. The CDR3 spells CASSDSSRAGKLFF. The DNA for the CDR3 is TGTGCCAGCAGTGACTCGAGTCGGGCAGGGAAACTGTTTTTT. This chain uses TRBV6-4 with TRBJ1-4, with a tentative D call TRBD1 (5 bases). This CDR3 is 14 amino acids long. The V gene's germline CDR1 is MRHNA and CDR2 SNTAGT. V gave up 0 bases and J gave up 11 bases, with 13 bases separating them.

This chain's CDR3 is CASSQATTDPKGAFF. The CDR3 region has the DNA TGTGCCAGCAGCCAAGCGACTACTGACCCCAAAGGCGCTTTCTTT. This rearrangement joins TRBV4-2 to TRBJ1-1; unclear D gene. CDR3 length equals 15 residues. CDR1 LGHNA and CDR2 YNFKEQ come from the germline V gene. Trimming left V 1 base short and J 11 bases short, with 20 bases between.

CDR3 sequence reads: CASSRDREGLKPQHF. In DNA, the CDR3 is TGTGCCAGCAGCCGGGACAGGGAGGGGTTGAAGCCCCAGCATTTT. The chain has TRBV2 and TRBJ1-5; 9 bases are shared with TRBD1. V lost 6 bases to trimming and J lost 8 bases; unmatched junction nucleotides: 11. From germline, CDR1 is SNHLY and CDR2 FYNNEI. This CDR3 is built from 15 residues. Based on the CDR3 plus reference TRBV2 and TRBJ1-5, the full variable domain is EPEVTQTPSHQVTQMGQEVILRCVPISNHLYFYWYRQILGQKVEFLVSFYNNEISEKSEIFDDQFSVERPDGSNFTLKIRSTKLEDSAMYFCASSRDREGLKPQHFGDGTRLSIL.

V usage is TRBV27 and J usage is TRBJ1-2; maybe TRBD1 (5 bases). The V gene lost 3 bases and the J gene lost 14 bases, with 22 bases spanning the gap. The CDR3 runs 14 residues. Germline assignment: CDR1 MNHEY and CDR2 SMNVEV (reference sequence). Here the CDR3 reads CASSLGPGDLGETF. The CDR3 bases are TGTGCCAGCAGTTTGGGCCCGGGGGACTTGGGAGAGACCTTC.

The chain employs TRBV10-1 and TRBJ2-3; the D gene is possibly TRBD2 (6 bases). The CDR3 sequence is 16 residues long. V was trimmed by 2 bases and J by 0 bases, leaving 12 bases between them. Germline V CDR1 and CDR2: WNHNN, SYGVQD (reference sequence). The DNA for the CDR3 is TGCGCCAGCAGTGAGCCCACGGCGGGGAGCACAGATACGCAGTATTTT. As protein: CASSEPTAGSTDTQYF.

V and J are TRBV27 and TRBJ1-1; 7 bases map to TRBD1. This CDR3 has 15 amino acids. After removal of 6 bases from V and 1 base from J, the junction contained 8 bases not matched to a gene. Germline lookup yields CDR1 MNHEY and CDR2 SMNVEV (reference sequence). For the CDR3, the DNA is TGTGCCAGCAGCGAGACAGGGTGGGCGAACACTGAAGCTTTCTTT. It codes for CASSETGWANTEAFF.